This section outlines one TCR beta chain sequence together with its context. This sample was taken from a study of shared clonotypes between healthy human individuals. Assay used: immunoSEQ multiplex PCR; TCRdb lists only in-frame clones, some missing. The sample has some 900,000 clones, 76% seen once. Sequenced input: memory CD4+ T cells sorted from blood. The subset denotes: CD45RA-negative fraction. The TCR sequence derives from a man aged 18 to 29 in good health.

CDR3 residues: CASSLVGTANTGELFF. The CDR3 DNA follows: TGTGCCAGCAGCTTAGTGGGGACGGCGAACACCGGGGAGCTGTTTTTT. The chain is built from TRBV7-9 and TRBJ2-2; D tentatively fits TRBD1 or TRBD2 (5 bases each). The length of the CDR3 is 16 residues. Looked up from germline, CDR1 is SEHNR and CDR2 is FQNEAQ (reference sequence). V lost 1 base to trimming and J lost 0 bases, with 9 bases between them.